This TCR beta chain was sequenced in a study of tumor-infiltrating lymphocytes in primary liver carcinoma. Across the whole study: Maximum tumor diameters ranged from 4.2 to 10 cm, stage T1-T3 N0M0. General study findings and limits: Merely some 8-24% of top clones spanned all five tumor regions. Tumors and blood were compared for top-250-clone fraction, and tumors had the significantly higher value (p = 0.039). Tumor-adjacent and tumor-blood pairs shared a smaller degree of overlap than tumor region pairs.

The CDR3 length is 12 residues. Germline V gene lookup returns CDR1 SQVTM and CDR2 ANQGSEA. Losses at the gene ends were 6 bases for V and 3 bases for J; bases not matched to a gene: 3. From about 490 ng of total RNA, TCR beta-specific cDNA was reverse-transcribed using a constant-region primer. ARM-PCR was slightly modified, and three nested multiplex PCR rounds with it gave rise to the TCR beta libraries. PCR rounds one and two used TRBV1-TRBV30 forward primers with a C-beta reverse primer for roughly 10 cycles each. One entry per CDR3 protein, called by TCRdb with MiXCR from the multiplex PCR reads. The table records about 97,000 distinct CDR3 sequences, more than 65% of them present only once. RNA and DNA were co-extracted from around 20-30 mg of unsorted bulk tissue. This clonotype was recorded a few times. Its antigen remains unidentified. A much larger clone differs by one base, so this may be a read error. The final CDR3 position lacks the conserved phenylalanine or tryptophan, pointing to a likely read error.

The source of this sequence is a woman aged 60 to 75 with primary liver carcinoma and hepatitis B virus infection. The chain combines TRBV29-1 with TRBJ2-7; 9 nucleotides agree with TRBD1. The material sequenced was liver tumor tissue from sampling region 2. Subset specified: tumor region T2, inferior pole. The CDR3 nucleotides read TGCAGCGTGACGGGACAGGGCTACGAGCAGTACTTA. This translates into CSVTGQGYEQYL.